This section outlines one T cell receptor beta chain sequence together with its context. Its antigen remains unknown. One end of the junction varies from germline; a read error may be responsible. A second PCR, run for roughly 7 to 11 cycles, used a sample-barcoded 5' primer plus a J-beta primer mix. MiXCR, run by TCRdb on the 5' RACE reads, gives a single entry per CDR3 protein. The table lists some 1.1 million distinct CDR3 sequences, 30% to 40% of them singletons, with about an eighth in the top ten. This entry comes from a study of blood T cells in healthy people across ages. Overall study results and limits: Bulk PBMC profiling left naive and antigen-experienced comparisons inconclusive. It was not known whether donors were CMV positive (a possible confounder of expanded clonotype changes). Per million T cells, TCR beta diversity dropped about linearly as age rose. More naive CD4+ cells and higher diversity were found in long-lived than in aged donors.

The CDR3 is 12 amino acids. Germline lookup yields CDR1 MNHEY and CDR2 SVGEGT. The sample comprised blood. This sequence originates from a man in his late teens or twenties in good health. V gene TRBV6-2 or TRBV6-3 combines with J gene TRBJ2-3; a weak D match, TRBD2 (6 bases). CDR3 amino acids: CATGTFTDTQYF. For the CDR3, the DNA is TGCGCTACCGGGACTTTCACAGATACGCAGTATTTT.